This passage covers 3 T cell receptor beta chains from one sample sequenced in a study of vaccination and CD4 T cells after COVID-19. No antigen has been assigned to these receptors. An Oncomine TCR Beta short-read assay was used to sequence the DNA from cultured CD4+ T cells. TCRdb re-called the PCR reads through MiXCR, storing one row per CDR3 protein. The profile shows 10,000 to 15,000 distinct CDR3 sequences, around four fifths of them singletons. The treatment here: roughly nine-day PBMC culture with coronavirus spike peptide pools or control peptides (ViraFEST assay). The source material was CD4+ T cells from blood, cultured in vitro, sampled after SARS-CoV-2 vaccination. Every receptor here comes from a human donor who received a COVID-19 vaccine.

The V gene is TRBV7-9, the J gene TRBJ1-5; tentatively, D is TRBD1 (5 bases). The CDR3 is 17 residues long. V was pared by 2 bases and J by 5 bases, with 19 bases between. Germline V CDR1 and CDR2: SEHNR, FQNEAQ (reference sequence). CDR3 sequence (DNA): TGTGCCAGCAGCTTAATTCTCGACAGCCAGCGACATCAGCCCCAGCATTTT. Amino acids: CASSLILDSQRHQPQHF.

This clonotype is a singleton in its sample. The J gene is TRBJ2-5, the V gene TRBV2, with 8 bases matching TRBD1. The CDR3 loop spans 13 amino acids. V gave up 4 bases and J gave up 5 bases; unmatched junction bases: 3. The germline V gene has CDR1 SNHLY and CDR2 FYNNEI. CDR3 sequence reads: CASSGTGKETQYF. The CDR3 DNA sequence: TGTGCCAGCAGTGGGACAGGGAAGGAGACCCAGTACTTC. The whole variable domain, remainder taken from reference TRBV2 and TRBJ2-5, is EPEVTQTPSHQVTQMGQEVILRCVPISNHLYFYWYRQILGQKVEFLVSFYNNEISEKSEIFDDQFSVERPDGSNFTLKIRSTKLEDSAMYFCASSGTGKETQYFGPGTRLLVL.

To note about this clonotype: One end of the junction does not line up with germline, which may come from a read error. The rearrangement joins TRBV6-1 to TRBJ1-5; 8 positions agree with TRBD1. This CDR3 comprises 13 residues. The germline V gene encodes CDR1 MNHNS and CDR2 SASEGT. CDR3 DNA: TGTGCCAGCACCAGGGGGCGCAACCAGCCCCAGCATTTT. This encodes CASTRGRNQPQHF.